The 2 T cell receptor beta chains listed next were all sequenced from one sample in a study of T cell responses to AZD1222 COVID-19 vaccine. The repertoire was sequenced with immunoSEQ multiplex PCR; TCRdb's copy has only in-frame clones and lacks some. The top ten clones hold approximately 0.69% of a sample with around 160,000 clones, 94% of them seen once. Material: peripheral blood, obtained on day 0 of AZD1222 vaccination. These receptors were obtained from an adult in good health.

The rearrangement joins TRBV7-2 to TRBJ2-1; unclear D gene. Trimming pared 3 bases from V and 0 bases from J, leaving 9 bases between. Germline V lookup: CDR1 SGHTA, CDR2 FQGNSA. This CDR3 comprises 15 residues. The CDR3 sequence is CASSLGASSYNEQFF. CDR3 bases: TGTGCCAGCAGCTTGGGCGCAAGCTCCTACAATGAGCAGTTCTTC.

This CDR3 is CSVGGFSSLDEQFF. In DNA form, the CDR3 reads TGCAGCGTTGGGGGATTTTCTTCACTCGATGAGCAGTTCTTC. The chain couples TRBV29-1 to TRBJ2-1; D gene ambiguous. This CDR3 is built from 14 residues. V lost 4 bases to trimming and J lost 8 bases, with 18 bases between them. Per germline, CDR1 SQVTM and CDR2 ANQGSEA.